The entry that follows covers one TCR beta chain sequence. The entry originates in a study of shared clonotypes between healthy human individuals. Study summary: Each donor's CD4 naive and CD4 memory cells filled three plates apiece, CD8 naive two, and CD8 memory one.

Some clones are missing from TCRdb's copy, which holds only in-frame ones; the method was immunoSEQ multiplex PCR. The data contain around 2.5 million clones, roughly 93% of them singletons. V dropped 7 bases and J dropped 4 bases, with 13 bases sitting between them. The germline V gene has CDR1 SGHAT and CDR2 FQNNGV. This CDR3 has 14 amino acids. This chain links TRBV11-2 with TRBJ2-2, with D possibly matching TRBD2 (6 bases). The sample was naive CD4+ T cells from PBMCs. Subset in this sample: CD45RA+ positively selected. This clonotype originated in a man aged 18-30 years in good health. Some clones in this sample may be carry-over from other donors' samples. CDR3: CASKPGVTTGELFF. CDR3 bases: TGTGCCAGCAAACCGGGAGTTACCACCGGGGAGCTGTTTTTT.